These 22 T cell receptor beta chains came from one sample sequenced in a study of blood T cell repertoires in COVID-19. Sequencing was performed with immunoSEQ multiplex PCR; in TCRdb, only in-frame clones are kept and a portion is missing. The sample includes a few hundred thousand clones, 80% to 90% seen only once; the top ten take approximately 4%. Sample: peripheral blood. The receptors derive from a woman aged 35 to 49 with acute or convalescent COVID-19.

As for this clone: Other DNA variants within this sample encode the same CDR3. The genes are TRBV5-1 and TRBJ2-5, with 8 bases matching TRBD2. This CDR3 is 13 amino acids long. CDR1 and CDR2 (germline): SGHRS, YFSETQ. J lost 5 bases, V lost 0 bases, and 0 bases had no gene match. CDR3 sequence (DNA): TGCGCCAGCAGCTTGGCGGGGGGGGAGACCCAGTACTTC. Translated: CASSLAGGETQYF. Combining the CDR3 with reference TRBV5-1 and TRBJ2-5 gives the whole variable domain KAGVTQTPRYLIKTRGQQVTLSCSPISGHRSVSWYQQTPGQGLQFLFEYFSETQRNKGNFPGRFSGRQFSNSRSEMNVSTLELGDSALYLCASSLAGGETQYFGPGTRLLVL.

CDR3 DNA sequence: TGTGCCAGTAGTCCTATCCAGGGGGCGGTGGACACCATATATTTT. This codes for CASSPIQGAVDTIYF. This chain links TRBV19 with TRBJ1-3; 8 positions agree with TRBD1. The trim removed 5 bases at V and 8 bases at J, leaving 11 bases unmatched. CDR1 is LNHDA and CDR2 is SQIVND in the germline V gene (reference sequence). The CDR3 length is 15 residues.

The chain combines TRBV9 with TRBJ1-1, with D hard to call. Trimming cost V 3 bases and J 2 bases, with 14 bases left between them. The germline V gene encodes CDR1 SGDLS and CDR2 YYNGEE. CDR3 size: 15 residues. The CDR3 bases are TGTGCCAGCAGCGCCAGCGGTTGGACCAACACTGAAGCTTTCTTT. Encoded protein: CASSASGWTNTEAFF.

In this sample, this clone turned up once. The CDR3, as DNA: TGTGCCAGCAGCCAGACAGGTTCAGCCTACGAGCAGTACGTC. This gives the protein CASSQTGSAYEQYV. This chain uses TRBV21-1 with TRBJ2-7; TRBD1 reflects the table's D call only, with no check against the DNA. TRBV21-1 is marked as a pseudogene. This CDR3 contains 14 residues.

This sequence joins TRBV10-3 and TRBJ1-2, with D possibly matching TRBD1 (6 bases). Between the trimmed V and J ends, which lost 4 bases and 0 bases, there was a span of 9 bases. This CDR3 is 14 amino acids long. The germline CDR1 and CDR2 sequences are ENHRY and SYGVKD. The CDR3 sequence is CAISGSGANYGYTF. The CDR3 nucleotides are TGTGCCATCAGTGGGTCAGGGGCTAACTATGGCTACACCTTC.

The chain has TRBV30 and TRBJ1-2, with 7 bases matching TRBD1. Germline loops: CDR1 GTSNPN, CDR2 SVGIG (reference sequence). V trimming: 3 bases; J trimming: 1 base; junction bases outside the gene matches: 8. The CDR3 is 15 amino acids. The CDR3 DNA follows: TGTGCCTGGAGCCGGGGACAGCTTATTAACTATGGCTACACCTTC. It yields the protein CAWSRGQLINYGYTF.

The chain carries TRBV10-3 and TRBJ1-5; the D gene is possibly TRBD1 (5 bases). CDR1 ENHRY and CDR2 SYGVKD come from the germline V gene. This CDR3 comprises 12 residues. V gave up 10 bases and J gave up 5 bases, with 12 bases separating them. DNA for the CDR3: TGTGCCACCAGGGAGCCGGATCAGCCCCAGCATTTT. It is translated as CATREPDQPQHF.

The CDR3 here is CASSARVESYNEQFF. In nucleotides, the CDR3 is TGTGCCAGCAGCGCCCGCGTGGAGTCCTACAATGAGCAGTTCTTC. The chain has TRBV9 and TRBJ2-1; the D is unclear. Germline V gene lookup returns CDR1 SGDLS and CDR2 YYNGEE. Trimming shortened V by 3 bases and J by 1 base, and 11 bases separated the two germline ends. This CDR3 region has 15 residues.

This clone was detected a few times. The chain links TRBV5-1 to TRBJ2-5; 7 bases match TRBD1. J lost 2 bases, V lost 4 bases, and 5 bases had no gene match. Looked up from germline, CDR1 is SGHRS and CDR2 is YFSETQ. CDR3 length: 14 amino acids. The CDR3 region is CASSPGQQQETQYF. CDR3 sequence (DNA): TGCGCCAGCAGCCCGGGACAGCAGCAAGAGACCCAGTACTTC.

A few counts support this clone. The V gene is TRBV18, the J gene TRBJ1-2, with D perhaps TRBD1 (6 bases). V lost 3 bases, J lost 10 bases, and 15 bases lay in between. Germline V gives CDR1 KGHSH, CDR2 LQKENI. The CDR3 contains 13 residues. The DNA for the CDR3 is TGTGCCAGCTCACCCCGGGGGGCTTCCGACTACACCTTC. Protein product: CASSPRGASDYTF.

This chain links TRBV5-1 with TRBJ1-2; 9 nucleotides match TRBD1. The germline gives CDR1 SGHRS, CDR2 YFSETQ. The V and J ends lost 0 bases and 13 bases, in that order; junction bases with no gene match: 4. The CDR3 spans 12 residues. The DNA for the CDR3 is TGCGCCAGCAGCTTGGCGGGACAGGGATGCACCTTC. Amino acid sequence: CASSLAGQGCTF. The variable domain in full, with the rest retrieved from reference TRBV5-1 and TRBJ1-2, is KAGVTQTPRYLIKTRGQQVTLSCSPISGHRSVSWYQQTPGQGLQFLFEYFSETQRNKGNFPGRFSGRQFSNSRSEMNVSTLELGDSALYLCASSLAGQGCTFGSGTRLTVV.

V gene TRBV5-6 combines with J gene TRBJ1-2; 12 bases fit TRBD1. The CDR3 extends over 15 amino acids. Germline trimming cut 3 bases from V and 8 bases from J; bases unmatched to any gene: 8. Germline V gene lookup returns CDR1 SGHDT and CDR2 YYEEEE. The DNA of the CDR3 is TGTGCCAGCAGCTGGGGACAGGGGGCGTCGTCCGGCTACACCTTC. This codes for CASSWGQGASSGYTF.

The rearrangement links TRBV9 to TRBJ1-3; D is ambiguous. Germline values: CDR1 SGDLS, CDR2 YYNGEE. This CDR3 has 14 amino acids. The V end lost 1 base, the J end lost 3 bases, and 8 bases lay between the germline ends. CDR3 DNA: TGTGCCAGCAGCGTACGGGGAATTGGAAACACCATATATTTT. Translating it yields CASSVRGIGNTIYF.

The chain carries TRBV21-1 and TRBJ1-2. TRBV21-1 is flagged as a pseudogene. This CDR3 spans 14 amino acids. CDR3 residues: CASSKAPPRGGYTF. CDR3 coding DNA: TGTGCCAGCAGCAAAGCCCCCCCTCGAGGTGGCTACACCTTC.

This clone has a single count. The rearrangement joins TRBV19 to TRBJ1-6; 7 bases match TRBD1. Germline values: CDR1 LNHDA, CDR2 SQIVND (reference sequence). The CDR3 length is 13 residues. Trimming cost V 11 bases and J 9 bases; bases outside gene matches: 10. The DNA for the CDR3 is TGTGCCTCACGGGACAGCGAGCCTTCACCCCTCCACTTT. Amino acid sequence: CASRDSEPSPLHF.

The V gene is TRBV4-1, the J gene TRBJ2-1; a possible D gene is TRBD1 (5 bases). Germline V CDR1 and CDR2: MGHRA, YSYEKL. This CDR3 comprises 15 residues. The V end lost 2 bases, the J end lost 5 bases, and 13 bases lay between the germline ends. This CDR3 reads CASSQHRNPNNEQFF. DNA for the CDR3: TGCGCCAGCAGCCAACACAGGAATCCGAACAATGAGCAGTTCTTC.

This sequence joins TRBV6-5 and TRBJ1-1; 9 bases line up with TRBD1. The germline CDR1 and CDR2 sequences are MNHEY and SVGAGI. The length of the CDR3 is 14 residues. V dropped 6 bases and J dropped 5; count of bases not matched to a gene: 7. The CDR3 here is CASRTDRGRTEAFF. The CDR3 DNA sequence: TGTGCCAGCAGAACCGACAGGGGGAGGACTGAAGCTTTCTTT.

This clone was counted once. V is TRBV7-2 and J is TRBJ1-5; 7 bases fit TRBD1. J lost 9 bases, V lost 6 bases, and 14 bases had no gene match. Germline loops: CDR1 SGHTA, CDR2 FQGNSA. The CDR3 is 15 amino acids. As DNA, the CDR3 is TGTGCCAGCAGTCCTATGGGACAGCAGAGTGGGCCCCAGCATTTT. Its translation: CASSPMGQQSGPQHF.

The chain combines TRBV7-2 with TRBJ2-5; TRBD2 matches 8 bases. The germline V gene has CDR1 SGHTA and CDR2 FQGNSA. Trimming at V came to 4 bases and at J to 4 bases, leaving 11 bases not matched to a gene. There are 16 residues in the CDR3. The CDR3 coding sequence is TGTGCCAGCAGCTACCGCCCGGGGGGGCCAAGAGAGACCCAGTACTTC. Translated: CASSYRPGGPRETQYF.

The V call is TRBV7-3, the J call TRBJ2-2, with 7 bases identical to TRBD1. Germline V gene lookup returns CDR1 SGHTA and CDR2 FQGTGA. V gave up 3 bases and J gave up 6 bases; unmatched junction bases: 1. This CDR3 region has 13 residues. This CDR3 is CASSFQGAGELFF. DNA of the CDR3: TGTGCCAGCAGCTTTCAGGGGGCCGGGGAGCTGTTTTTT.

The chain uses TRBV2 and TRBJ2-7; unclear D gene. Trimming shortened V by 3 bases and J by 0 bases, and 12 bases separated the two germline ends. CDR3 length equals 15 residues. Germline CDR1 SNHLY, CDR2 FYNNEI. CDR3 sequence: CASSEGRDPSYEQYV. For the CDR3, the DNA is TGTGCCAGCAGTGAGGGCAGAGACCCCTCCTACGAGCAGTACGTC.

This chain joins TRBV5-1 and TRBJ2-3; 8 bases line up with TRBD2. The V segment lost 3 bases and the J segment 6 bases; nucleotides outside the gene matches: 6. Germline values: CDR1 SGHRS, CDR2 YFSETQ. The CDR3 is made up of 14 amino acids. The DNA of the CDR3 is TGCGCCAGCAGCTCGGTAGCGGGGTCGGATACGCAGTATTTT. This encodes CASSSVAGSDTQYF.